This T cell receptor (beta chain) was recorded in a study of a mutant IDH1 vaccine in newly diagnosed glioma. Whole-study results and caveats: Immune responses induced by the vaccine were seen in over 80% of patients, spanning multiple MHC alleles.

Sequencing was performed with immunoSEQ multiplex PCR; in TCRdb, only in-frame clones are kept and a portion is missing. The sample has roughly 86,000 clones, 89% seen once. Time point in this sample: week 47, end of study. The investigators gave 300 ug of mutant IDH1 20-mer peptide in each vaccine dose, together with topical imiquimod. The donors' diagnosis was new WHO grade 3 or 4 astrocytoma that was IDH1-mutant and ATRX-lost. A note on this clone: No antigen is known for it.

The sample in question was PBMCs, obtained from a glioma patient whose treatment included an IDH1 peptide vaccine. The TCR was taken from a woman between 45 and 60 years old with glioma.

The CDR3: CASSPLPGTSGRGNEQFF. The CDR3 coding sequence is TGTGCCAGCAGCCCCCTCCCCGGGACTAGCGGGAGGGGTAATGAGCAGTTCTTC. This chain joins TRBV13 and TRBJ2-1; TRBD2 matches at 16 bases. The trim removed 5 bases at V and 7 bases at J, leaving 11 bases unmatched. The CDR3 contains 18 residues. Per the germline V gene, CDR1 is PRHDT and CDR2 is FYEKMQ (reference sequence).